The 17 T cell receptor beta chains listed next were all sequenced from one sample in a study of siplizumab effects on memory and regulatory T cells. Researchers cocultured the mixed lymphocyte reaction cells at 37°C for five to six days. Which antigens these TCRs recognize remains unknown. The protocol was immunoSEQ multiplex PCR, while the TCRdb copy is restricted to in-frame clones and leaves out a portion. The table has almost 15,000 clones, approximately 45% seen once. Sample: CFSE-low (dividing) CD4+ T cells sorted from an allogeneic mixed lymphocyte reaction. The receptors here all came from a human donor in good health; the cells came from an allogeneic mixed lymphocyte reaction. Some clones in this sample may be carry-over from other donors' samples.

The chain uses TRBV18 and TRBJ2-3; 7 positions match TRBD1. This CDR3 spans 16 amino acids. Trimming cost V 3 bases and J 2 bases; bases outside gene matches: 8. Germline V gene lookup returns CDR1 KGHSH and CDR2 LQKENI. The CDR3 is CASSPLTGTATDTQYF. The CDR3 nucleotides are TGTGCCAGCTCACCCCTTACCGGGACAGCCACAGATACGCAGTATTTT.

CDR3 nucleotide sequence: TGTGCCAGCAGCTTGGGTGGGCTAGCGGGGCAAGAGACCCAGTACTTC. Translated, it gives CASSLGGLAGQETQYF. The chain employs TRBV5-5 and TRBJ2-5; 9 nucleotides agree with TRBD2. This CDR3 region has 16 residues. The J segment lost 2 bases and the V segment lost 0 bases, leaving 5 bases of the junction unmatched. CDR1 is SGHKS, CDR2 YYEKEE, per germline (reference sequence).

The chain couples TRBV19 to TRBJ2-1; 14 bases fit TRBD2. V trimming: 5 bases; J trimming: 9 bases; junction bases outside the gene matches: 6. The CDR3 spans 15 residues. Germline V gene sequence: CDR1 LNHDA, CDR2 SQIVND (reference sequence). The CDR3 region is CASSPGTSGSREQFF. CDR3 nucleotide sequence: TGTGCCAGTAGTCCGGGGACTAGCGGGAGTCGTGAGCAGTTCTTC.

The V call is TRBV27, the J call TRBJ1-5, with 9 bases identical to TRBD1. Germline-derived CDR1 and CDR2 are MNHEY and SMNVEV (reference sequence). V was clipped by 4 bases and J by 9 bases; unmatched bases: 4. This CDR3 has 13 amino acids. The CDR3 protein is CASSWTGDLPQHF. DNA of the CDR3: TGTGCCAGCAGTTGGACAGGGGATTTGCCCCAGCATTTT.

A few counts support this clone. The chain couples TRBV11-3 to TRBJ2-1; 8 nucleotides line up with TRBD2. This CDR3 comprises 15 residues. Looked up from germline, CDR1 is SGHNT and CDR2 is YENEEA. The junction had 18 bases not matched to a gene; V was cut back by 10 bases and J by 10 bases. DNA of the CDR3: TGTGCCACTCGGAGTAGCGGGACGAACCCAGGGGAGCAGTTCTTC. This translates into CATRSSGTNPGEQFF.

In its sample, this clone was seen a few times. This chain uses TRBV5-1 with TRBJ2-5, with 11 bases matching TRBD2. The CDR3 runs to 16 residues. The germline CDR1 and CDR2 sequences are SGHRS and YFSETQ. The V gene end was trimmed by 0 bases and the J gene end by 2 bases; junction bases not matched to a gene: 3. DNA of the CDR3: TGCGCCAGCAGCTTGGCCTTAGCGGGAGGGCAAGAGACCCAGTACTTC. It is translated as CASSLALAGGQETQYF.

This sequence joins TRBV29-1 and TRBJ2-5; maybe TRBD1 (6 bases). The J call could be wrong; TRBJ2-7 is a better fit for the DNA end. The length of the CDR3 is 14 residues. Germline V gene data show CDR1 as SQVTM and CDR2 as ANQGSEA. CDR3 nucleotides: TGCAGCGTTGATTCGGCAGGGGCTACCTACGAGCAGTACTTC. As protein: CSVDSAGATYEQYF.

The chain uses TRBV10-3 and TRBJ2-7; 7 bases agree with TRBD1. Trimming removed 6 bases from V and 4 bases from J; junction bases left unmatched: 6. Germline V CDR1 and CDR2: ENHRY, SYGVKD. The CDR3 is made up of 13 amino acids. The chain's CDR3 is CAIRTGSGYEQYF. CDR3 nucleotides: TGTGCCATCAGGACAGGGTCGGGGTACGAGCAGTACTTC.

This clone has a handful of counts. The rearrangement uses TRBV6-5 and TRBJ2-1; 8 bases align to TRBD1. The CDR3 covers 13 residues. In germline, CDR1 is MNHEY, CDR2 SVGAGI. Unmatched junction bases numbered 7, after V lost 10 bases and J lost 5 bases. The CDR3 sequence is CATLQGAHNEQFF. In DNA form, the CDR3 reads TGTGCCACCCTCCAGGGGGCTCACAATGAGCAGTTCTTC.

The chain uses TRBV6-5 and TRBJ2-7; D perhaps matches TRBD2 (6 bases). The CDR3 has 16 amino acids. Germline loops: CDR1 MNHEY, CDR2 SVGAGI. V was pared by 0 bases and J by 0 bases, with 12 bases between. CDR3 region: CASSYSIGGSSYEQYF. The CDR3 region has the DNA TGTGCCAGCAGTTACTCGATCGGGGGTAGCTCCTACGAGCAGTACTTC.

This clone was seen a handful of times. The rearrangement joins TRBV11-2 to TRBJ1-2, with D perhaps TRBD1 (6 bases). Trimming cost V 5 bases and J 4 bases, with 14 bases left between them. The CDR3 has 14 residues. The germline CDR1 and CDR2 sequences are SGHAT and FQNNGV. In DNA form, the CDR3 reads TGTGCCAGCAGCCAGTCAGGGGTCCCCTATGGCTACACCTTC. Translated: CASSQSGVPYGYTF.

This rearrangement joins TRBV7-3 to TRBJ2-1; tentative D call: TRBD2 (6 bases). The CDR3 covers 15 residues. Trimming shortened V by 1 base and J by 5 bases, and 12 bases separated the two germline ends. Germline V gene data show CDR1 as SGHTA and CDR2 as FQGTGA. The CDR3 sequence is CASSLNGRSDNEQFF. CDR3 DNA: TGTGCCAGCAGCTTAAACGGGAGAAGCGACAATGAGCAGTTCTTC. Full variable domain (rest looked up from reference TRBV7-3 and TRBJ2-1): GAGVSQTPSNKVTEKGKYVELRCDPISGHTALYWYRQSLGQGPEFLIYFQGTGAADDSGLPNDRFFAVRPEGSVSTLKIQRTERGDSAVYLCASSLNGRSDNEQFFGPGTRLTVL.

Relative to its sample, this clone is medium-sized. V and J are TRBV9 and TRBJ1-2; possibly TRBD1 for D (6 bases). Looked up from germline, CDR1 is SGDLS and CDR2 is YYNGEE. The CDR3 has 13 amino acids. The V and J ends lost 2 bases and 5 bases respectively, with 10 bases between them. CDR3 in DNA: TGTGCCAGCAGCGTTGGGGACACTTATGGCTACACCTTC. Translation gives CASSVGDTYGYTF.

The rearrangement uses TRBV18 and TRBJ2-5; D gene uncertain. The CDR3 has 14 residues. CDR1 and CDR2 (germline): KGHSH, LQKENI. Trimming removed 0 bases from V and 5 bases from J, with 10 bases in between. CDR3: CASSPPWLRETQYF. For the CDR3, the DNA is TGTGCCAGCTCACCACCCTGGCTACGGGAGACCCAGTACTTC. Using reference TRBV18 and TRBJ2-5 for the parts outside the CDR3, the full variable domain is NAGVMQNPRHLVRRRGQEARLRCSPMKGHSHVYWYRQLPEEGLKFMVYLQKENIIDESGMPKERFSAEFPKEGPSILRIQQVVRGDSAAYFCASSPPWLRETQYFGPGTRLLVL.

The V call is TRBV5-4, the J call TRBJ2-1; D not certain. CDR1 and CDR2 from the germline V gene are SGHNT and YYREEE (reference sequence). With 0 bases removed from V and 6 bases from J, the gap between germline ends came to 13 bases. There are 15 residues in the CDR3. CDR3 DNA sequence: TGTGCCAGCAGCTTGGATCCCTCCTACTTCAATGAGCAGTTCTTC. Amino acid sequence: CASSLDPSYFNEQFF.

V gene TRBV7-8 combines with J gene TRBJ2-3, with 8 bases that match TRBD2. Germline trimming cut 4 bases from V and 4 bases from J; bases unmatched to any gene: 16. The germline gives CDR1 SGHVS, CDR2 FQNEAQ. The length of the CDR3 is 18 residues. As DNA, the CDR3 is TGTGCCAGCAGCTACACCAGCGGGAGAAGGGGCAGGGCAGATACGCAGTATTTT. The encoded protein is CASSYTSGRRGRADTQYF.

This clone was counted between two and nine times. The rearrangement uses TRBV25-1 and TRBJ2-1; 8 bases match TRBD2. Germline loops: CDR1 MGHDK, CDR2 SYGVNS. Trimming cost V 4 bases and J 1 base; bases outside gene matches: 3. The CDR3 contains 15 residues. CDR3: CASSGAGASYNEQFF. The CDR3, as DNA: TGTGCCAGCAGTGGAGCGGGAGCGTCCTACAATGAGCAGTTCTTC. The whole variable domain, filled in from reference TRBV25-1 and TRBJ2-1, reads EADIYQTPRYLVIGTGKKITLECSQTMGHDKMYWYQQDPGMELHLIHYSYGVNSTEKGDLSSESTVSRIRTEHFPLTLESARPSHTSQYLCASSGAGASYNEQFFGPGTRLTVL.